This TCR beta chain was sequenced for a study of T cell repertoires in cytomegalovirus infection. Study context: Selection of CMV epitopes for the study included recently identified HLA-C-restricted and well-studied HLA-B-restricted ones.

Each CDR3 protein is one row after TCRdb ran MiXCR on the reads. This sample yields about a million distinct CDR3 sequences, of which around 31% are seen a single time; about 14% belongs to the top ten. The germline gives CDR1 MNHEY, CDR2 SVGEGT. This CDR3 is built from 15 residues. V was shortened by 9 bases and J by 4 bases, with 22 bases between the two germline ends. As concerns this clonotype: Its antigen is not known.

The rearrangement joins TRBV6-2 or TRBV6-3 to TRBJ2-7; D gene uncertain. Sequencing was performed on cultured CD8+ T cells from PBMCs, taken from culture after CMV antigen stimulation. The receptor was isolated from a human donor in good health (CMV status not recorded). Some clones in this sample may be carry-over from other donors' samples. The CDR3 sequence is CARILELRPFYEQYV. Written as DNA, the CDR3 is TGTGCCAGAATCTTAGAACTAAGGCCCTTTTACGAGCAGTACGTC.